Following are 9 T cell receptor beta chains from one sample sequenced in a study of neurological immune-mediated disorders. Noted time point: longitudinal time-point 3. TCRdb re-called the 5' RACE reads through MiXCR, storing one row per CDR3 protein. In the table there are under 100,000 distinct CDR3 sequences, 4.3% of which are singletons. Input material: PBMCs. These receptors came from a woman aged 60-70 years with multiple sclerosis.

This clonotype was seen many times. Here the CDR3 reads CASRNRRMNTEAFF. DNA for the CDR3: TGTGCCAGCAGGAACAGACGGATGAACACTGAAGCTTTCTTT. The chain couples TRBV27 to TRBJ1-1; D remains unclear. The CDR3 contains 14 residues. V was trimmed by 6 bases and J by 0 bases, leaving 11 bases between them. CDR1 and CDR2 from the germline V gene are MNHEY and SMNVEV (reference sequence).

The sample holds many counts of this clonotype. This chain joins TRBV29-1 and TRBJ2-5; the match to TRBD1 covers 10 bases. This CDR3 has 13 amino acids. Germline V CDR1 and CDR2: SQVTM, ANQGSEA. V was pared by 4 bases and J by 5 bases, with 4 bases of the junction left unmatched. Written as DNA, the CDR3 is TGCAGCGTTGGACAGGGGGCGCGGGAGACCCAGTACTTC. Translated: CSVGQGARETQYF.

The V call is TRBV11-3, the J call TRBJ2-1; weak D call: TRBD2 (6 bases). V dropped 4 bases and J dropped 8 bases, with 18 bases sitting between them. The CDR3 is 15 amino acids. The germline gives CDR1 SGHNT, CDR2 YENEEA. The CDR3 DNA follows: TGTGCCAGCAGCTCCCGAAGCGCTAGCGTTGATGAGCAGTTCTTC. Translating gives CASSSRSASVDEQFF.

This clonotype was counted many times. The rearrangement links TRBV12-3 or TRBV12-4 to TRBJ1-5; TRBD1 matches at 8 bases. CDR3 length: 15 amino acids. The V gene end was trimmed by 6 bases and the J gene end by 2 bases; junction bases not matched to a gene: 6. CDR3 bases: TGTGCCAGCAGCACGACAGGGGTGGGCAATCAGCCCCAGCATTTT. Translation gives CASSTTGVGNQPQHF.

On this clonotype itself: One end of the junction does not line up with germline, which may come from a read error. This chain joins TRBV19 and TRBJ1-3; D uncertain. The CDR3 is 14 residues long. Germline CDR1 is LNHDA and CDR2 is SQIVND (reference sequence). The CDR3 spells CSSSVGSSGNTIYF. CDR3 sequence (DNA): TGTTCCAGTAGCGTCGGTAGCTCTGGAAACACCATATATTTT. The variable domain in full, with the rest retrieved from reference TRBV19 and TRBJ1-3, is DGGITQSPKYLFRKEGQNVTLSCEQNLNHDAMYWYRQDPGQGLRLIYYSQIVNDFQKGDIAEGYSVSREKKESFPLTVTSAQKNPTAFYLCSSSVGSSGNTIYFGEGSWLTVV.

This clonotype was picked up many times. V and J are TRBV5-6 and TRBJ1-1; 7 bases align to TRBD1. Germline CDR1 SGHDT, CDR2 YYEEEE. This CDR3 spans 15 amino acids. V shed 6 bases, J shed 1 base, and the junction held 9 bases outside the gene matches. The CDR3 here is CASKGAGVANTEAFF. The CDR3 DNA is TGTGCCAGCAAGGGGGCAGGGGTGGCGAACACTGAAGCTTTCTTT.

This clonotype appeared a few times. V gene TRBV5-4 combines with J gene TRBJ1-1, with D perhaps matching TRBD1 (6 bases). Trimming pared 3 bases from V and 3 bases from J, leaving 12 bases between. This CDR3 spans 14 amino acids. The germline V gene encodes CDR1 SGHNT and CDR2 YYREEE (reference sequence). The DNA of the CDR3 is TGTGCCAGCAGCTACCCCAACAGGGACACTGAAGCTTTCTTT. It codes for CASSYPNRDTEAFF.

At least ten counts were recorded for this clonotype. The chain is built from TRBV29-1 and TRBJ2-2; 8 bases align to TRBD1. V trimming: 1 base; J trimming: 5 bases; junction bases outside the gene matches: 6. This CDR3 has 15 amino acids. Germline V gene sequence: CDR1 SQVTM, CDR2 ANQGSEA. The CDR3 DNA reads TGCAGCGTTGAAGGGGGCCAGGGGGCTACCGGGGAGCTGTTTTTT. Its translation is CSVEGGQGATGELFF.

Concerning this clonotype itself: Germline is not matched at one junction end, which may reflect a read error. The CDR3 DNA sequence: TGTGCTAGCAGCTTTAGTGGGACAGGGGGCTACACCGGGGAGCTGTTTTTT. As protein: CASSFSGTGGYTGELFF. The V gene is TRBV7-7, the J gene TRBJ2-2; the match to TRBD1 covers 12 bases. CDR1 SSHAT and CDR2 FNYEAQ come from the germline V gene (reference sequence). This CDR3 comprises 17 residues.